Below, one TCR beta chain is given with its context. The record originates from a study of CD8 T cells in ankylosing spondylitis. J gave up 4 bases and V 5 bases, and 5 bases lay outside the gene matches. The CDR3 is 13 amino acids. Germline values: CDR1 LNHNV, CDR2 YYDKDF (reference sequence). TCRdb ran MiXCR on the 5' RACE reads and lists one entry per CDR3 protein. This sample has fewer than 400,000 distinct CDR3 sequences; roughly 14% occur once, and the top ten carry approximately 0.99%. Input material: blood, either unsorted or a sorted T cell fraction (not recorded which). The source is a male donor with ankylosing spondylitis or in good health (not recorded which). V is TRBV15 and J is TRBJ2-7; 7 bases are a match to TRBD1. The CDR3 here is CATSADREYEQYF. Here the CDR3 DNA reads TGTGCCACCAGCGCAGACAGGGAGTACGAGCAGTACTTC.